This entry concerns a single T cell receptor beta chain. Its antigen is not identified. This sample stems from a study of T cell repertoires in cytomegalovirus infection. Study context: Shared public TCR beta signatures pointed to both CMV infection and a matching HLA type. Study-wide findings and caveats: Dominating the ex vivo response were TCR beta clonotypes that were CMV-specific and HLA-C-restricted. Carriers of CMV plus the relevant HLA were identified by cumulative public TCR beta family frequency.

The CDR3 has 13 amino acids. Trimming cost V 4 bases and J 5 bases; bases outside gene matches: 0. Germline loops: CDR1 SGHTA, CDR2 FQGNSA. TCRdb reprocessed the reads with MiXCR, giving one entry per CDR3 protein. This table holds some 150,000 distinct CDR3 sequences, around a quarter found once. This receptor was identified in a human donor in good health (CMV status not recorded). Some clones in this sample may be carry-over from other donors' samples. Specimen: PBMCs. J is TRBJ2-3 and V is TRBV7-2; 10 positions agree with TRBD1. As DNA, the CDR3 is TGTGCCAGCAGCTGGGACAGGGGAGATACGCAGTATTTT. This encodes CASSWDRGDTQYF.